Following are 31 T cell receptor beta chains from one sample sequenced in a study of blood T cell repertoires in COVID-19. Clones were read by immunoSEQ multiplex PCR, and TCRdb kept only the in-frame ones, dropping some. The sample has over 200,000 clones; 83% are singletons. The sample comprised peripheral blood. These receptors were collected from a man aged 40-49 years with active or convalescent COVID-19.

The chain links TRBV11-2 to TRBJ2-7; 8 bases line up with TRBD1. CDR1 is SGHAT and CDR2 is FQNNGV in the germline V gene. This CDR3 is built from 14 residues. V was pared by 3 bases and J by 6 bases, with 7 bases of the junction left unmatched. The CDR3 nucleotides read TGTGCCAGCAGCTTCGGACAGGGACGGGGCGAGCAGTACTTC. Its translation: CASSFGQGRGEQYF.

V usage is TRBV19 and J usage is TRBJ2-3; TRBD2 matches at 16 bases. CDR1 and CDR2 from the germline V gene are LNHDA and SQIVND (reference sequence). The CDR3 contains 22 residues. J lost 0 bases, V lost 1 base, and 13 bases had no gene match. The CDR3 loop is CASSIVRGTSGRATSSTDTQYF. In nucleotides, the CDR3 is TGTGCCAGTAGTATAGTACGGGGGACTAGCGGGAGGGCAACGTCTAGCACAGATACGCAGTATTTT.

The sample holds a few counts of this clone. The CDR3 DNA reads TGTGCCAGCAGTTATAAACAGATCCTAAACTATGGCTACACCTTC. Translated, it gives CASSYKQILNYGYTF. The V call is TRBV6-2 or TRBV6-3, the J call TRBJ1-2, with D unclear. The V and J ends lost 3 bases and 2 bases respectively, with 13 bases between them. The CDR3 spans 15 residues. Germline V gene data show CDR1 as MNHEY and CDR2 as SVGEGT.

The chain recombines TRBV7-3 with TRBJ1-1, with 10 positions matching TRBD1. The CDR3 spans 14 residues. Germline-derived CDR1 and CDR2 are SGHTA and FQGTGA. J gave up 4 bases and V 4 bases, and 3 bases lay outside the gene matches. In DNA form, the CDR3 reads TGTGCCAGCAGCTCGGGACAGGGGCCCACTGAAGCTTTCTTT. Its translation: CASSSGQGPTEAFF.

V is TRBV27 and J is TRBJ2-5; weak D call: TRBD2 (6 bases). Germline V gene lookup returns CDR1 MNHEY and CDR2 SMNVEV (reference sequence). This CDR3 region has 18 residues. Trimming removed 5 bases at V and 5 bases at J, with 27 bases between. The CDR3 here is CASSTFGGNWGRQETQYF. CDR3 sequence (DNA): TGTGCCAGCAGTACTTTCGGGGGAAATTGGGGCCGGCAGGAGACCCAGTACTTC.

The rearrangement joins TRBV9 to TRBJ1-2, with 11 bases aligning to TRBD1. The CDR3 length is 17 residues. In germline, CDR1 is SGDLS, CDR2 YYNGEE. Trimming took 1 base from V and 7 from J; bases not matched to a gene: 12. The CDR3 DNA sequence: TGTGCCAGCAGCGTAAGTTCCTCTGGACAGGGGGCGATTGGCTACACCTTC. This sequence encodes CASSVSSSGQGAIGYTF. Full variable domain (outside the CDR3, taken from reference TRBV9 and TRBJ1-2): DSGVTQTPKHLITATGQRVTLRCSPRSGDLSVYWYQQSLDQGLQFLIQYYNGEERAKGNILERFSAQQFPDLHSELNLSSLELGDSALYFCASSVSSSGQGAIGYTFGSGTRLTVV.

The chain is built from TRBV5-6 and TRBJ2-7; 12 bases agree with TRBD2. The CDR3 loop spans 15 amino acids. CDR1 is SGHDT, CDR2 YYEEEE, per germline. Germline trimming cut 4 bases from V and 5 bases from J; bases unmatched to any gene: 7. CDR3 residues: CASSQTGLAGHEQYF. The DNA for the CDR3 is TGTGCCAGCAGCCAAACCGGACTAGCGGGGCACGAGCAGTACTTC.

The CDR3 loop is CASSWTGAEAFF. CDR3 bases: TGTGCCAGCAGTTGGACAGGGGCTGAAGCTTTCTTT. This rearrangement joins TRBV2 to TRBJ1-1; 9 positions match TRBD1. CDR1 and CDR2 (germline): SNHLY, FYNNEI. Trimming took 5 bases from V and 6 from J; bases not matched to a gene: 1. The CDR3 totals 12 residues.

The CDR3 coding sequence is TGTGCCAGCACACTTCACGTCGGGGGGCTGACCGGGGAGCTGTTTTTT. The encoded protein is CASTLHVGGLTGELFF. V gene TRBV27 combines with J gene TRBJ2-2; weak D call: TRBD2 (7 bases). V was trimmed by 7 bases and J by 5 bases, leaving 20 bases between them. Germline-derived CDR1 and CDR2 are MNHEY and SMNVEV (reference sequence). This CDR3 comprises 16 residues.

The chain links TRBV7-3 to TRBJ2-3; TRBD2 matches at 15 bases. With V trimmed by 5 bases and J by 3 bases, 6 bases remained unmatched. This CDR3 region has 17 residues. Germline V CDR1 and CDR2: SGHTA, FQGTGA. The CDR3 coding sequence is TGTGCCAGCAGCCCGGGGACTAGCGGGGGGACAACAGATACGCAGTATTTT. Its translation is CASSPGTSGGTTDTQYF.

The gene calls are TRBV14 and TRBJ2-5; TRBD2 might be the D (5 bases). Per germline, CDR1 SGHDN and CDR2 FVKESK. Between the trimmed V and J ends, which lost 1 base and 7 bases, there was a span of 13 bases. The CDR3 is 14 amino acids. Here the CDR3 DNA reads TGTGCCAGCAGCCAAGTATCTAGCTTTGGGACCCAGTACTTC. Amino acid sequence: CASSQVSSFGTQYF. Looking up the rest from reference TRBV14 and TRBJ2-5 gives the full variable domain: EAGVTQFPSHSVIEKGQTVTLRCDPISGHDNLYWYRRVMGKEIKFLLHFVKESKQDESGMPNNRFLAERTGGTYSTLKVQPAELEDSGVYFCASSQVSSFGTQYFGPGTRLLVL.

J is TRBJ1-6 and V is TRBV5-1; the match to TRBD1 covers 8 bases. Germline CDR1 and CDR2: SGHRS and YFSETQ. This CDR3 region has 17 residues. Trimming at V came to 3 bases and at J to 10 bases, leaving 15 bases not matched to a gene. CDR3 bases: TGCGCCAGCAGCTCCCCATCCTCGACAGGGGTGAGGTCACCCCTCCACTTT. Its translation is CASSSPSSTGVRSPLHF.

The J gene is TRBJ2-7, the V gene TRBV5-1, with 9 bases that match TRBD1. This CDR3 comprises 16 residues. The germline V gene encodes CDR1 SGHRS and CDR2 YFSETQ. The J segment lost 6 bases and the V segment lost 3 bases, leaving 13 bases of the junction unmatched. The CDR3 here is CASSWGQGRYSGEQYF. As DNA, the CDR3 is TGCGCCAGCAGCTGGGGACAGGGTCGATATTCGGGCGAGCAGTACTTC.

The chain links TRBV6-5 to TRBJ1-1, with 7 bases aligning to TRBD1. The germline V gene has CDR1 MNHEY and CDR2 SVGAGI. J was trimmed by 2 bases and V by 7 bases; bases with no gene match: 10. The length of the CDR3 is 15 residues. CDR3 region: CASNPLRDRNTEAFF. In nucleotides, the CDR3 is TGTGCCAGCAATCCACTCCGGGACAGAAACACTGAAGCTTTCTTT.

This chain joins TRBV6-2 or TRBV6-3 and TRBJ1-2; 8 nucleotides match TRBD1. The CDR3 is 15 amino acids. Germline CDR1 MNHEY, CDR2 SVGEGT. Germline trimming cut 0 bases from V and 8 bases from J; bases unmatched to any gene: 8. This chain's CDR3 is CASSYSSGGLNGYTF. CDR3 nucleotide sequence: TGTGCCAGCAGTTACTCCTCAGGGGGCTTGAACGGCTACACCTTC.

V usage is TRBV4-2 and J usage is TRBJ2-1, with TRBD1 as a possible D gene (5 bases). This CDR3 region has 15 residues. Germline lookup yields CDR1 LGHNA and CDR2 YNFKEQ. The V and J ends lost 0 bases and 4 bases respectively, with 10 bases between them. CDR3 sequence reads: CASSQDEDRYNEQFF. CDR3 in DNA: TGTGCCAGCAGCCAAGATGAAGACAGATACAATGAGCAGTTCTTC.

The rearrangement uses TRBV27 and TRBJ2-1; perhaps TRBD1 as D (6 bases). V lost 7 bases and J 4 bases, leaving 14 bases between the germline ends. Germline V CDR1 and CDR2: MNHEY, SMNVEV (reference sequence). This CDR3 is built from 14 residues. This CDR3 is CASTTTDSYNEQFF. The CDR3 nucleotides read TGTGCCAGCACCACGACGGACAGTTACAATGAGCAGTTCTTC.

For this clone: Different DNA sequences within this sample yield the same CDR3. The chain links TRBV28 to TRBJ2-5; D call uncertain. The CDR3 loop spans 13 amino acids. Trimming pared 6 bases from V and 5 bases from J, leaving 13 bases between. The germline CDR1 and CDR2 sequences are MDHEN and SYDVKM. The CDR3 nucleotides are TGTGCCAGCAGCCGCGGCCGGGTGGAGACCCAGTACTTC. Its protein is CASSRGRVETQYF. The full variable domain, its missing parts supplied by reference TRBV28 and TRBJ2-5, is DVKVTQSSRYLVKRTGEKVFLECVQDMDHENMFWYRQDPGLGLRLIYFSYDVKMKEKGDIPEGYSVSREKKERFSLILESASTNQTSMYLCASSRGRVETQYFGPGTRLLVL.

The genes are TRBV5-4 and TRBJ1-2, with 9 nucleotides matching TRBD1. The CDR3 spans 17 residues. V lost 0 bases, J lost 0 bases, and 6 bases stayed unmatched. Germline V gene sequence: CDR1 SGHNT, CDR2 YYREEE (reference sequence). CDR3 protein: CASSLAGQGRPNYGYTF. In nucleotides, the CDR3 is TGTGCCAGCAGCTTGGCCGGACAGGGGAGGCCTAACTATGGCTACACCTTC.

This chain uses TRBV19 with TRBJ1-2; TRBD1 matches at 7 bases. The junction had 3 bases not matched to a gene; V was cut back by 2 bases and J by 0 bases. Germline V CDR1 and CDR2: LNHDA, SQIVND (reference sequence). This CDR3 region has 15 residues. The CDR3 region is CASSISTGANYGYTF. DNA for the CDR3: TGTGCCAGTAGTATATCTACAGGGGCTAACTATGGCTACACCTTC.

The chain is built from TRBV11-2 and TRBJ1-2, with D perhaps TRBD1 (5 bases). This CDR3 is built from 16 residues. The germline V and J ends were trimmed by 1 base and 2 bases, with 14 bases remaining between them. Germline-derived CDR1 and CDR2 are SGHAT and FQNNGV. The CDR3 protein is CASSLGEGSGNYGYTF. CDR3 nucleotide sequence: TGTGCCAGCAGCTTAGGGGAGGGCTCAGGGAACTATGGCTACACCTTC.

This sequence joins TRBV6-5 and TRBJ2-7; 7 nucleotides line up with TRBD1. Losses at the gene ends were 7 bases for V and 6 bases for J; bases not matched to a gene: 12. There are 14 residues in the CDR3. The germline V gene encodes CDR1 MNHEY and CDR2 SVGAGI. The chain's CDR3 is CASKTTGFLGEQYF. The CDR3 DNA follows: TGTGCCAGCAAAACGACAGGGTTCCTCGGCGAGCAGTACTTC.

The V gene is TRBV27, the J gene TRBJ1-2; D gene uncertain. Germline V CDR1 and CDR2: MNHEY, SMNVEV (reference sequence). V was shortened by 5 bases and J by 4 bases, with 11 bases between the two germline ends. The CDR3 is made up of 13 amino acids. The CDR3 DNA follows: TGTGCCAGCAGTGCCGTAGGACTCTATGGCTACACCTTC. It codes for CASSAVGLYGYTF.

The J gene is TRBJ1-3, the V gene TRBV19; 7 bases are shared with TRBD1. The germline gives CDR1 LNHDA, CDR2 SQIVND (reference sequence). The CDR3 length is 16 residues. The J segment lost 7 bases and the V segment lost 4 bases, leaving 13 bases of the junction unmatched. For the CDR3, the DNA is TGTGCCAGTAGTACACAGGGGAATAGAGGGGGGAACACCATATATTTT. This gives the protein CASSTQGNRGGNTIYF.

The rearrangement joins TRBV9 to TRBJ2-4, with TRBD2 matching 9 bases. There are 19 residues in the CDR3. The germline V gene encodes CDR1 SGDLS and CDR2 YYNGEE. Trimming cost V 0 bases and J 0 bases; bases outside gene matches: 10. Here the CDR3 reads CASSVGSLTSGVAKNIQYF. For the CDR3, the DNA is TGTGCCAGCAGCGTAGGGTCTCTGACTAGCGGAGTAGCCAAAAACATTCAGTACTTC. Using reference TRBV9 and TRBJ2-4 for the parts outside the CDR3, the full variable domain is DSGVTQTPKHLITATGQRVTLRCSPRSGDLSVYWYQQSLDQGLQFLIQYYNGEERAKGNILERFSAQQFPDLHSELNLSSLELGDSALYFCASSVGSLTSGVAKNIQYFGAGTRLSVL.

This clone was found a few times. This sequence joins TRBV19 and TRBJ2-2, with D possibly TRBD2 on 6 matching bases. The length of the CDR3 is 13 residues. Trimming stripped 6 bases from V and 7 bases from J, with 12 bases between. From germline, CDR1 is LNHDA and CDR2 SQIVND (reference sequence). CDR3 coding DNA: TGTGCCAGTAGCTATACGGGGGTCGGGGAGCTGTTTTTT. This gives the protein CASSYTGVGELFF.

The chain links TRBV7-8 to TRBJ1-5; D possibly corresponds to TRBD1 (6 bases). The CDR3 runs to 16 residues. The ends were cut back, 2 bases at V and 0 bases at J, with 11 bases in the middle. The germline gives CDR1 SGHVS, CDR2 FQNEAQ. The CDR3 nucleotides are TGTGCCAGCAGCTTAAACCGGGACACTAGCAATCAGCCCCAGCATTTT. Its protein product is CASSLNRDTSNQPQHF.

The chain has TRBV6-5 and TRBJ2-5; TRBD1 matches at 9 bases. Losses at the gene ends were 7 bases for V and 1 base for J; bases not matched to a gene: 7. Germline V gives CDR1 MNHEY, CDR2 SVGAGI. This CDR3 spans 15 amino acids. CDR3 amino acids: CASTDGTGIQETQYF. CDR3 in DNA: TGTGCCAGCACCGACGGGACAGGGATCCAAGAGACCCAGTACTTC.

V usage is TRBV7-9 and J usage is TRBJ1-1, with 8 bases that match TRBD1. CDR3 length: 13 amino acids. With 3 bases clipped from V and 4 bases from J, the junction kept 1 base outside the gene matches. Germline V CDR1 and CDR2: SEHNR, FQNEAQ (reference sequence). The CDR3 DNA is TGTGCCAGCAGCTTTCAGGGGGCCACTGAAGCTTTCTTT. Encoded protein: CASSFQGATEAFF.

As for this clone: The junction and the germline gene differ at one end; a read error may be behind it. The rearrangement joins TRBV7-7 to TRBJ2-7, with 9 bases aligning to TRBD1. CDR1 and CDR2 from the germline V gene are SSHAT and FNYEAQ (reference sequence). This CDR3 has 15 amino acids. The CDR3 DNA reads as TGTGCTAGCAGCGCAAGGACAGGGGCTGGTTACGAGCAGTACTTC. Its translation: CASSARTGAGYEQYF.

V usage is TRBV19 and J usage is TRBJ1-1, with a weak D call TRBD1 (5 bases). Germline CDR1 LNHDA, CDR2 SQIVND (reference sequence). The V and J ends lost 5 bases and 4 bases respectively, with 14 bases between them. The CDR3 is 14 amino acids. Here the CDR3 DNA reads TGTGCCAGTAGTGTCCAGGGCGGGATCACTGAAGCTTTCTTT. It encodes CASSVQGGITEAFF.